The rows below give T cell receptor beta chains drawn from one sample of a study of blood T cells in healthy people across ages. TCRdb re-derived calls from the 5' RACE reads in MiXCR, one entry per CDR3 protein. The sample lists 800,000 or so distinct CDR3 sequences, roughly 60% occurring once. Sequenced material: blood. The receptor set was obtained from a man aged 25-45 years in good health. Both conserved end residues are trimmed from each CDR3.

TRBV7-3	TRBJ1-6	ASSPGTAINSPLH
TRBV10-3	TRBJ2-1	ATLQGSSSNEQF
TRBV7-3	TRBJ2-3	ASSPSGARSDTQY
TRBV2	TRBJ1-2	ASSDGRRGPYGYT
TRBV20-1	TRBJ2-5	SARDPVTGYETQY
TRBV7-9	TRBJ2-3	ASSPLAGRTDTQY
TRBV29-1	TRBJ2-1	SVEKPLAGDYNEQF
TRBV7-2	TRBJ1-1	ASSSRQRGNTEAF
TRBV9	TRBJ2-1	ASSVATWDRGNNEQF
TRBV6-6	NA	ASSTGTRPETQY
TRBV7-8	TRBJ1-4	ASSLRGGASEKLF
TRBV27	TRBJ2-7	ASSLHRDSLSYEQY
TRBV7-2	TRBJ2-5	ASSLGPYSGWDQETQY
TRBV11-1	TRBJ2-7	ASRSDRGEDEQY
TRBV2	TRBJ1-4	ASTRGPTNEKLF
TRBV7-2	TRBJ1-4	ASSLTLGTGGEKLF
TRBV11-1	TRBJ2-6	ASSLADLSGANVLT
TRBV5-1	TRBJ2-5	ASSLGPTNQETQY
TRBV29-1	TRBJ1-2	SVIDSFYGYT
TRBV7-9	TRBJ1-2	ASSSRGNQAYGYT
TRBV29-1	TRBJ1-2	SAPAGEGNYGYT
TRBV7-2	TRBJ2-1	ASSPRTNTYNEQF
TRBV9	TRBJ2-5	ASSGYRDTKVQETQY
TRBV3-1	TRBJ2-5	ASSQPQTGYQETQY
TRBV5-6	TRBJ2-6	ASEVANVLT
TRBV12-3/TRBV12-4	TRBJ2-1	ASSFPAGGSYNEQF
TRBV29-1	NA	SIEDPVQGAYEQY